The 14 T cell receptor beta chains listed next were all sequenced from one sample in a study of T cell responses to AZD1222 COVID-19 vaccine (dated by TCRdb to the early 2020s). This specimen's time point label, per the study, means: about 28 days (+/-7) after the second vaccine dose. The library relied on the immunoSEQ multiplex PCR assay. This is the immuneACCESS table as TCRdb keeps it, with only in-frame sequences that have V and J called. A part of the clones is gone; compared with another copy, unresolved V genes explain less than half, and the rest is unexplained. This sample has more than 95,000 clones in its table, and about 90% of those were observed once. The top ten hold roughly 1.5% of the sample. The sequencing here drew on peripheral blood, taken 28 days after the second AZD1222 dose. The origin of the receptors is an adult who received the AZD1222 COVID-19 vaccine.

The chain combines TRBV5-1 with TRBJ1-5; no reliable D call. With 0 bases removed from V and 9 bases from J, the gap between germline ends came to 10 bases. Germline assignment: CDR1 SGHRS and CDR2 YFSETQ. The CDR3 covers 13 residues. The CDR3 reads CASSLEGERPQHF. As DNA, the CDR3 is TGCGCCAGCAGCTTGGAGGGAGAGCGGCCCCAGCATTTT.

The V gene is TRBV30, the J gene TRBJ1-1; D remains unclear. CDR3 size: 12 residues. The V end lost 2 bases, the J end lost 7 bases, and 11 bases lay between the germline ends. Germline-derived CDR1 and CDR2 are GTSNPN and SVGIG (reference sequence). The CDR3 loop is CAWSRQAFEAFF. CDR3 in DNA: TGTGCCTGGAGTCGCCAAGCTTTTGAAGCTTTCTTT.

The CDR3 DNA reads as TGTGCCAGCAGCTCCAGAGGGTCCGGATCACCCCTCCACTTT. This translates into CASSSRGSGSPLHF. The chain joins TRBV13 to TRBJ1-6; D is uncertain. The germline V gene encodes CDR1 PRHDT and CDR2 FYEKMQ (reference sequence). With 4 bases removed from V and 10 bases from J, the gap between germline ends came to 14 bases. The CDR3 has 14 amino acids.

The rearrangement links TRBV28 to TRBJ1-6; the D gene is possibly TRBD1 (5 bases). Between the trimmed V and J ends, which lost 7 bases and 5 bases, there was a span of 18 bases. This CDR3 is 16 amino acids long. The V gene's germline CDR1 is MDHEN and CDR2 SYDVKM. The CDR3 loop is CASNSDSGGNNSPLHF. The CDR3 nucleotides are TGTGCCAGCAACTCCGACAGCGGAGGGAATAATTCACCCCTCCACTTT.

The gene calls are TRBV7-9 and TRBJ2-7; 9 bases match TRBD1. J was trimmed by 3 bases and V by 4 bases; bases with no gene match: 7. Per the germline V gene, CDR1 is SEHNR and CDR2 is FQNEAQ (reference sequence). This CDR3 is built from 15 residues. The CDR3 here is CASSSRGQGFYEQYF. The CDR3 nucleotides are TGTGCCAGCAGCTCTCGGGGACAGGGATTCTACGAGCAGTACTTC. The variable domain in full, with the rest retrieved from reference TRBV7-9 and TRBJ2-7, is DTGVSQNPRHKITKRGQNVTFRCDPISEHNRLYWYRQTLGQGPEFLTYFQNEAQLEKSRLLSDRFSAERPKGSFSTLEIQRTEQGDSAMYLCASSSRGQGFYEQYFGPGTRLTVT.

For the CDR3, the DNA is TGTGCCAGCAGCCCCCGGACAGGGGCCCTTAATTCACCCCTCCACTTT. Translating gives CASSPRTGALNSPLHF. This chain joins TRBV13 and TRBJ1-6; 9 positions match TRBD1. J lost 6 bases, V lost 5 bases, and 8 bases had no gene match. The CDR3 is 16 residues long. Germline lookup yields CDR1 PRHDT and CDR2 FYEKMQ (reference sequence).

The chain links TRBV14 to TRBJ1-1, with D hard to call. The CDR3 has 13 amino acids. The ends were cut back, 4 bases at V and 4 bases at J, with 10 bases in the middle. Germline CDR1 reads SGHDN; CDR2 reads FVKESK. Written as DNA, the CDR3 is TGTGCCAGCAGCCTTGGAAGATCCACTGAAGCTTTCTTT. This gives the protein CASSLGRSTEAFF.

The chain links TRBV27 to TRBJ2-7; 8 bases agree with TRBD1. Germline V gene data show CDR1 as MNHEY and CDR2 as SMNVEV (reference sequence). V trimming: 6 bases; J trimming: 6 bases; junction bases outside the gene matches: 13. The CDR3 consists of 15 residues. The CDR3 nucleotides are TGTGCCAGCAGCCAACGGACAGGGAGCCTTTCCGAGCAGTACTTC. Translating it yields CASSQRTGSLSEQYF.

The chain recombines TRBV20-1 with TRBJ1-5; 8 nucleotides agree with TRBD1. Germline lookup yields CDR1 DFQATT and CDR2 SNEGSKA (reference sequence). This CDR3 has 17 amino acids. V dropped 3 bases and J dropped 5; count of bases not matched to a gene: 15. This chain's CDR3 is CSASRFGRGLRDQPQHF. The CDR3 DNA sequence: TGCAGTGCTAGTAGGTTCGGCAGGGGGCTGCGGGATCAGCCCCAGCATTTT.

This CDR3 is CASSPPMRDREKGLYNSPLHF. The CDR3 region has the DNA TGTGCCAGCTCACCCCCAATGCGGGACAGGGAGAAGGGTTTATATAATTCACCCCTCCACTTT. The chain uses TRBV18 and TRBJ1-6, with TRBD1 identical over 9 bases. The CDR3 has 21 amino acids. Germline CDR1 and CDR2: KGHSH and LQKENI. Germline trimming cut 3 bases from V and 4 bases from J; bases unmatched to any gene: 19.

By sample share, this clone is medium-sized. One end of the junction varies from germline; a read error may be responsible. This sequence joins TRBV7-7 and TRBJ1-1, with 8 bases lining up with TRBD1. This CDR3 region has 16 residues. Germline V gives CDR1 SSHAT, CDR2 FNYEAQ (reference sequence). CDR3 protein: CASSLDRGYLNTEAFF. As DNA, the CDR3 is TGTGCTAGCAGCTTAGACAGGGGATACCTTAACACTGAAGCTTTCTTT.

The chain joins TRBV13 to TRBJ1-5; no reliable D call. Germline values: CDR1 PRHDT, CDR2 FYEKMQ (reference sequence). The V and J ends lost 3 bases and 4 bases respectively, with 10 bases between them. The CDR3 contains 14 residues. This chain's CDR3 is CASSFGPSNQPQHF. The CDR3 region has the DNA TGTGCCAGCAGCTTCGGGCCATCGAATCAGCCCCAGCATTTT.

The rearrangement joins TRBV19 to TRBJ1-5; 7 nucleotides line up with TRBD1. CDR3 length: 14 residues. J gave up 6 bases and V 6 bases, and 8 bases lay outside the gene matches. Germline lookup yields CDR1 LNHDA and CDR2 SQIVND (reference sequence). The DNA for the CDR3 is TGTGCCAGTAGATTTGAGGGGGCGGTTCAGCCCCAGCATTTT. It translates to CASRFEGAVQPQHF.

This sequence joins TRBV10-2 and TRBJ1-5; unclear D gene. The V end lost 5 bases, the J end lost 4 bases, and 6 bases lay between the germline ends. Germline loops: CDR1 WSHSY, CDR2 SAAADI. The CDR3 has 12 residues. As DNA, the CDR3 is TGCGCCAGCAGTAACCCTAATCAGCCCCAGCATTTT. Its translation: CASSNPNQPQHF.